The 14 T cell receptor beta chains below come from one sample, sequenced in a study of OX40 agonist ivuxolimab in advanced cancers. Clones were read by immunoSEQ multiplex PCR, and TCRdb kept only the in-frame ones, dropping some. The repertoire holds about 120,000 clones, about 94% seen once, with roughly 0.15% in the top ten. The specimen was CD4+ or CD8+ T cells sorted from blood, collected in a trial of the OX40 agonist ivuxolimab. Every receptor here comes from an adult with an advanced solid tumor such as melanoma, head and neck, liver or kidney cancer.

The chain employs TRBV5-5 and TRBJ2-1, with 8 bases fitting TRBD1. CDR3 length: 15 residues. Germline loops: CDR1 SGHKS, CDR2 YYEKEE (reference sequence). Trimming took 0 bases from V and 3 from J; bases not matched to a gene: 2. The CDR3 DNA follows: TGTGCCAGCAGCTTGGGGACAGGGAACTACAATGAGCAGTTCTTC. Protein: CASSLGTGNYNEQFF. The variable domain in full, with the rest retrieved from reference TRBV5-5 and TRBJ2-1, is DAGVTQSPTHLIKTRGQQVTLRCSPISGHKSVSWYQQVLGQGPQFIFQYYEKEERGRGNFPDRFSARQFPNYSSELNVNALLLGDSALYLCASSLGTGNYNEQFFGPGTRLTVL.

The chain uses TRBV28 and TRBJ1-5; D ambiguous. Germline V gives CDR1 MDHEN, CDR2 SYDVKM. The CDR3 extends over 14 amino acids. With 6 bases removed from V and 1 base from J, the gap between germline ends came to 10 bases. The CDR3, as DNA: TGTGCCAGCAGCCCCCACAAGAGCAATCAGCCCCAGCATTTT. It encodes CASSPHKSNQPQHF.

This chain links TRBV19 with TRBJ2-3; 7 bases align to TRBD1. Per germline, CDR1 LNHDA and CDR2 SQIVND (reference sequence). CDR3 length: 15 residues. With V trimmed by 9 bases and J by 2 bases, 11 bases remained unmatched. CDR3 residues: CASRDSLLITDTQYF. In nucleotides, the CDR3 is TGTGCCAGCCGGGACAGCCTACTAATCACAGATACGCAGTATTTT.

The V and J genes are TRBV6-5 and TRBJ2-5, with D possibly called TRBD1 or TRBD2 (5 bases each). The germline CDR1 and CDR2 sequences are MNHEY and SVGAGI. This CDR3 has 14 residues. V shed 4 bases and J shed 2 bases, with 11 bases lying between them. CDR3 region: CASSSEGPQETQYF. The CDR3 DNA reads as TGTGCCAGCAGTTCCGAGGGACCTCAAGAGACCCAGTACTTC.

The chain is built from TRBV19 and TRBJ2-1; 8 nucleotides match TRBD1. The length of the CDR3 is 18 residues. J was trimmed by 7 bases and V by 1 base; bases with no gene match: 15. Germline CDR1 is LNHDA and CDR2 is SQIVND (reference sequence). The CDR3: CASSIGSYGTGGGNEQFF. As DNA, the CDR3 is TGTGCCAGTAGTATAGGCTCGTACGGGACAGGAGGGGGAAATGAGCAGTTCTTC.

The gene calls are TRBV10-3 and TRBJ1-1, with D possibly matching TRBD1 (5 bases). Germline V lookup: CDR1 ENHRY, CDR2 SYGVKD. The length of the CDR3 is 14 residues. V lost 4 bases, J lost 4 bases, and 13 bases lay in between. This chain's CDR3 is CAISGGSRVTEAFF. In nucleotides, the CDR3 is TGTGCCATCAGTGGGGGGTCAAGAGTCACTGAAGCTTTCTTT.

This chain links TRBV6-5 with TRBJ1-2; the D gene is possibly TRBD1 (5 bases). CDR3 size: 13 residues. V lost 7 bases, J lost 4 bases, and 13 bases lay in between. Germline CDR1 and CDR2: MNHEY and SVGAGI. CDR3 loop: CASTPGPFYGYTF. The CDR3 nucleotides read TGTGCCAGCACGCCGGGACCGTTCTATGGCTACACCTTC.

The CDR3 is CASSLGAGNTEAFF. The CDR3 DNA reads TGTGCCAGCAGCTTAGGGGCCGGGAACACTGAAGCTTTCTTT. J is TRBJ1-1 and V is TRBV11-3; no firm D call. The CDR3 length is 14 residues. Germline values: CDR1 SGHNT, CDR2 YENEEA. Trimming pared 1 base from V and 1 base from J, leaving 7 bases between.

The chain employs TRBV6-4 and TRBJ1-5, with TRBD1 matching 10 bases. The CDR3 totals 17 residues. In germline, CDR1 is MRHNA, CDR2 SNTAGT. Trimming removed 4 bases from V and 0 bases from J; junction bases left unmatched: 6. CDR3 nucleotides: TGTGCCAGCAGTGTGGGACAGGGGAGGGTTAGCAATCAGCCCCAGCATTTT. As protein: CASSVGQGRVSNQPQHF.

V gene TRBV5-6 combines with J gene TRBJ2-3, with 11 bases fitting TRBD2. J gave up 5 bases and V 1 base, and 9 bases lay outside the gene matches. The CDR3 is 17 residues long. Germline CDR1 SGHDT, CDR2 YYEEEE. CDR3 in amino acids: CASSLLASGRQRDTQYF. The CDR3 nucleotides are TGTGCCAGCAGCTTGTTGGCTAGCGGGAGGCAACGAGATACGCAGTATTTT. Combining the CDR3 with reference TRBV5-6 and TRBJ2-3 gives the whole variable domain DAGVTQSPTHLIKTRGQQVTLRCSPKSGHDTVSWYQQALGQGPQFIFQYYEEEERQRGNFPDRFSGHQFPNYSSELNVNALLLGDSALYLCASSLLASGRQRDTQYFGPGTRLTVL.

The chain joins TRBV5-1 to TRBJ2-1, with 10 positions matching TRBD2. Losses at the gene ends were 3 bases for V and 2 bases for J; bases not matched to a gene: 2. The CDR3 length is 15 residues. Germline V gives CDR1 SGHRS, CDR2 YFSETQ. The CDR3 here is CASSWTSGAYNEQFF. The CDR3 region has the DNA TGCGCCAGCAGCTGGACTAGCGGTGCCTACAATGAGCAGTTCTTC.

J is TRBJ2-7 and V is TRBV28, with TRBD2 matching 12 bases. CDR3 length: 14 residues. V dropped 5 bases and J dropped 6; count of bases not matched to a gene: 5. Germline-derived CDR1 and CDR2 are MDHEN and SYDVKM. The CDR3: CASSASGRGGEQYF. In nucleotides, the CDR3 is TGTGCCAGCAGTGCTAGCGGGAGGGGTGGCGAGCAGTACTTC.

J is TRBJ2-7 and V is TRBV18, with TRBD1 identical over 7 bases. The CDR3 extends over 14 amino acids. The V gene end was trimmed by 5 bases and the J gene end by 4 bases; junction bases not matched to a gene: 8. Germline V gene lookup returns CDR1 KGHSH and CDR2 LQKENI. Here the CDR3 reads CASSENRGGYEQYF. The CDR3 region has the DNA TGTGCCAGCTCAGAAAACAGGGGCGGATACGAGCAGTACTTC.

This chain uses TRBV5-5 with TRBJ2-1; 8 bases match TRBD1. Looked up from germline, CDR1 is SGHKS and CDR2 is YYEKEE (reference sequence). J gave up 7 bases and V 4 bases, and 10 bases lay outside the gene matches. The CDR3 is 15 residues long. Written as DNA, the CDR3 is TGTGCCAGCAGCCACTCCTCGGACAGGGTGAATGAGCAGTTCTTC. It specifies CASSHSSDRVNEQFF.